The 2 T cell receptor beta chains listed next were all sequenced from one sample in a study of tumor and adjacent non-tumor tissue in lung cancer. This sample's RNA came from whole unsorted tissue. A modified ARM-PCR protocol with three rounds of nested PCR amplified TCRbeta. From the multiplex PCR reads, TCRdb called clonotypes with MiXCR, one entry per CDR3 protein. The sample holds approximately 90,000 distinct CDR3 sequences, roughly 70% seen once. The sample was lung tumor tissue. All receptors come from a man aged 55 to 69 with non-small cell lung cancer.

About this clonotype itself: In this CDR3 the conserved last residue, phenylalanine or tryptophan, is missing, so a read error is likely. V is TRBV29-1 and J is TRBJ2-1, with TRBD2 matching over 8 bases. CDR1 and CDR2 from the germline V gene are SQVTM and ANQGSEA. The CDR3 loop spans 12 amino acids. This chain's CDR3 is CKVAGFTDEQFL. The CDR3 nucleotides read TGCAAAGTAGCGGGGTTTACAGATGAGCAGTTCTTA.

Details on this clonotype: One junction end disagrees with the germline gene, perhaps due to a read error. The rearrangement joins TRBV29-1 to TRBJ1-3; the match to TRBD1 covers 7 bases. The V gene's germline CDR1 is SQVTM and CDR2 ANQGSEA. This CDR3 has 14 amino acids. As DNA, the CDR3 is TGCAGCGCGTCACCCACAGGGGTTGGAGACACCATATATTTT. It encodes CSASPTGVGDTIYF.